The 8 T cell receptor beta chains given below trace back to one sample, sequenced in a study of blood T cell repertoires in COVID-19. Measured with immunoSEQ multiplex PCR; TCRdb has only the in-frame clones, and not every one. The repertoire holds about 270,000 clones, with approximately 90% as singletons. The material sequenced was PBMCs or T cells enriched from blood (not recorded which). The receptors here all came from a woman aged 25 to 39 with acute COVID-19.

The chain carries TRBV5-4 and TRBJ2-7, with D possibly TRBD2 on 6 matching bases. Per germline, CDR1 SGHNT and CDR2 YYREEE (reference sequence). Trimming shortened V by 0 bases and J by 1 base, and 17 bases separated the two germline ends. This CDR3 comprises 17 residues. The CDR3 protein is CASSLVGVSGRSYEQYF. For the CDR3, the DNA is TGTGCCAGCAGCTTGGTTGGGGTTAGCGGACGATCCTACGAGCAGTACTTC.

About this clone: A much larger clone lies a single base off, so this may be a read error. The genes are TRBV27 and TRBJ2-3; 10 bases align to TRBD2. The junction had 4 bases not matched to a gene; V was cut back by 5 bases and J by 2 bases. This CDR3 is 15 amino acids long. The germline CDR1 and CDR2 sequences are MNHEY and SMNVEV (reference sequence). The CDR3 here is CASSDGTSDTDTQYF. The DNA of the CDR3 is TGTGCCAGCAGTGACGGGACTAGCGACACAGATACGCAGTATTTT.

The rearrangement links TRBV7-9 to TRBJ2-5; D call uncertain. In germline, CDR1 is SEHNR, CDR2 FQNEAQ (reference sequence). V lost 2 bases to trimming and J lost 2 bases, with 6 bases between them. The CDR3 covers 13 residues. The CDR3 is CASSLQSQETQYF. The CDR3 DNA sequence: TGTGCCAGCAGCTTACAGTCTCAAGAGACCCAGTACTTC.

V is TRBV29-1 and J is TRBJ2-7; 16 bases are shared with TRBD2. Trimming took 6 bases from V and 5 from J; bases not matched to a gene: 4. Germline values: CDR1 SQVTM, CDR2 ANQGSEA. The CDR3 spans 14 residues. CDR3 bases: TGCAGCGTCCCCGGGACTAGCGGGAGGGACGAGCAGTACTTC. Translating gives CSVPGTSGRDEQYF.

The chain recombines TRBV4-3 with TRBJ2-1; the match to TRBD2 covers 16 bases. This CDR3 region has 15 residues. CDR1 is LGHNA, CDR2 YSLEER, per germline. V shed 4 bases and J 15 bases; nucleotides not matched to a gene: 9. The CDR3 sequence: CASSPPGLAGGPVFF. CDR3 coding DNA: TGCGCCAGCAGCCCTCCGGGACTAGCGGGAGGGCCGGTGTTCTTC.

V and J are TRBV28 and TRBJ1-5; 9 bases align to TRBD1. This CDR3 spans 14 amino acids. After removal of 6 bases from V and 6 bases from J, the junction contained 6 bases not matched to a gene. CDR1 and CDR2 from the germline V gene are MDHEN and SYDVKM. CDR3 in DNA: TGTGCCAGCAGAGTACAGGGGGCAGTTCAGCCCCAGCATTTT. Translating it yields CASRVQGAVQPQHF.

V is TRBV13 and J is TRBJ2-7, with a tentative D call TRBD2 (6 bases). Germline V gene data show CDR1 as PRHDT and CDR2 as FYEKMQ (reference sequence). CDR3 length: 14 amino acids. The V gene lost 6 bases and the J gene lost 3 bases, with 15 bases spanning the gap. The CDR3 region is CASRVAGRGYEQYF. CDR3 coding DNA: TGTGCCAGCAGGGTGGCGGGAAGGGGCTACGAGCAGTACTTC.

The V call is TRBV6-4, the J call TRBJ2-5; TRBD2 is a possible D gene (5 bases). Between the trimmed V and J ends, which lost 10 bases and 9 bases, there was a span of 24 bases. The germline V gene has CDR1 MRHNA and CDR2 SNTAGT. The CDR3 is 14 amino acids. This CDR3 is CAKWMLAGVGAQYF. The CDR3 DNA reads as TGTGCCAAATGGATGTTAGCCGGGGTCGGGGCCCAGTACTTC.